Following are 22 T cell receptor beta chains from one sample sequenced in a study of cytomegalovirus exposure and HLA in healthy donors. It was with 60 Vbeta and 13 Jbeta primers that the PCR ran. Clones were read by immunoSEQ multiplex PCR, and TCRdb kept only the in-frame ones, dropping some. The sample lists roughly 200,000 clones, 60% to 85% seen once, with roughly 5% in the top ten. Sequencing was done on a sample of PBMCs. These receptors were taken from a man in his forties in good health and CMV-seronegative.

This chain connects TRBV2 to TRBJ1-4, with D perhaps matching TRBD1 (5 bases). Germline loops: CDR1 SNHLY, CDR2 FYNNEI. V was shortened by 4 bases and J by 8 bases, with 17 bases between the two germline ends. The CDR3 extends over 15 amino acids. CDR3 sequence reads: CASSATADPSEKLFF. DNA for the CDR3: TGTGCCAGCAGTGCGACAGCCGATCCCTCGGAAAAACTGTTTTTT.

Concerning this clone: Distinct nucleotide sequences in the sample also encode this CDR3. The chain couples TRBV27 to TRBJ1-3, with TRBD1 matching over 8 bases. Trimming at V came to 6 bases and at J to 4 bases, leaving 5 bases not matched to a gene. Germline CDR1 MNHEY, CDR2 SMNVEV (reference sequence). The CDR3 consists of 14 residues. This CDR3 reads CASSPGTGGNTIYF. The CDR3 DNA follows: TGTGCCAGCAGCCCCGGGACAGGAGGAAACACCATATATTTT.

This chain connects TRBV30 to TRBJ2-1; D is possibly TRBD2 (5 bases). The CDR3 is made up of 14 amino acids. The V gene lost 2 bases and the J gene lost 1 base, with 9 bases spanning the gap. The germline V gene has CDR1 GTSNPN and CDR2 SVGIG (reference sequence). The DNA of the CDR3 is TGTGCCTGGAGTCGAGGGATTTCCTACAATGAGCAGTTCTTC. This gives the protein CAWSRGISYNEQFF.

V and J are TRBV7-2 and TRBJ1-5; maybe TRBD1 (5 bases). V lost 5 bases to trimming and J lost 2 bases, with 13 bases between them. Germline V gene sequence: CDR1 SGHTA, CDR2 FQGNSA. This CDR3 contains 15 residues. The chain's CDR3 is CASSPDTDGNQPQHF. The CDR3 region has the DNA TGTGCCAGCAGCCCGGACACGGATGGCAATCAGCCCCAGCATTTT.

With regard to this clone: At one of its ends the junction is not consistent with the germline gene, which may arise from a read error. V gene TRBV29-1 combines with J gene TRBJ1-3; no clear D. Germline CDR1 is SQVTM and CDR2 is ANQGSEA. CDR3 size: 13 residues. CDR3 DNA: TGCAGCGTTCAACCGGTTACGGGAAACACTATATATTTT. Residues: CSVQPVTGNTIYF.

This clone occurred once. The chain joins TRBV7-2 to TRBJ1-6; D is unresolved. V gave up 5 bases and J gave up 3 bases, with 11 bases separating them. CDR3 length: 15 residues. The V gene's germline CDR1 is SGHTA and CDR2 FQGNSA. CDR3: CASSPGVNYNSPLHF. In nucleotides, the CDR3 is TGTGCCAGCAGCCCAGGCGTCAACTATAATTCACCCCTCCACTTT.

The CDR3 bases are TGCGCCAGCAGCGCTGGGACAGGGAATATGAACACTGAAGCTTTCTTT. Translation: CASSAGTGNMNTEAFF. The chain has TRBV5-1 and TRBJ1-1; 9 bases fit TRBD1. V dropped 4 bases and J dropped 0; count of bases not matched to a gene: 7. CDR3 length: 16 amino acids. Germline CDR1 reads SGHRS; CDR2 reads YFSETQ.

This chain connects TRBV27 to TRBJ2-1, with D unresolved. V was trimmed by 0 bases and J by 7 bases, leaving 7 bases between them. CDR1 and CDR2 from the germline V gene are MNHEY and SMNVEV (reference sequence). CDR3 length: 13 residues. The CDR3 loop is CASSLSQDNEQFF. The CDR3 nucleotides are TGTGCCAGCAGTTTATCGCAGGATAATGAGCAGTTCTTC.

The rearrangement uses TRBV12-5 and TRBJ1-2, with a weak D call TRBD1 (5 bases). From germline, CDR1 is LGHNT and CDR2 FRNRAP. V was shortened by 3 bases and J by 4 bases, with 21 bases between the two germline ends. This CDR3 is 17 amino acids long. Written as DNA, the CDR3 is TGTGCTAGTGGTTTCTACGGCGGGGGGACCCCTCTCTATGGCTACACCTTC. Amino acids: CASGFYGGGTPLYGYTF.

The CDR3 bases are TGTGCCAGCAGCGTGCGGGACGGACCCTACGAGCAGTACTTC. It translates to CASSVRDGPYEQYF. V usage is TRBV11-3 and J usage is TRBJ2-7, with a tentative D call TRBD2 (6 bases). Trimming took off 5 bases at V and 2 bases at J, with 13 bases between the two ends. There are 14 residues in the CDR3. Germline V gives CDR1 SGHNT, CDR2 YENEEA.

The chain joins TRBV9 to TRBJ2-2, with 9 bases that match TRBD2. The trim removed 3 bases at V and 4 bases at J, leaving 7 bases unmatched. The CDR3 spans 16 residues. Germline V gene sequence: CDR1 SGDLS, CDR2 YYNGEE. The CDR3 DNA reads TGTGCCAGCAGCGCGTATAGCGGGAGCGGCACCGGGGAGCTGTTTTTT. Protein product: CASSAYSGSGTGELFF. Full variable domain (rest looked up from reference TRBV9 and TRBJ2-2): DSGVTQTPKHLITATGQRVTLRCSPRSGDLSVYWYQQSLDQGLQFLIQYYNGEERAKGNILERFSAQQFPDLHSELNLSSLELGDSALYFCASSAYSGSGTGELFFGEGSRLTVL.

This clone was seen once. The CDR3 loop reads CASSVVSGGAGNEQFF. CDR3 nucleotide sequence: TGTGCCAGCAGCGTAGTTAGCGGGGGGGCCGGCAATGAGCAGTTCTTC. The J gene is TRBJ2-1, the V gene TRBV9, with TRBD2 matching over 11 bases. Per germline, CDR1 SGDLS and CDR2 YYNGEE. The CDR3 is 16 amino acids. Trimming cost V 0 bases and J 6 bases; bases outside gene matches: 5.

The CDR3 loop reads CASSLTAGEQYF. CDR3 DNA sequence: TGTGCCAGCAGCTTAACTGCAGGGGAGCAGTACTTC. V is TRBV7-9 and J is TRBJ2-7, with a weak D call TRBD1 (5 bases). Germline CDR1 reads SEHNR; CDR2 reads FQNEAQ (reference sequence). This CDR3 is 12 amino acids long. With 2 bases removed from V and 7 bases from J, the gap between germline ends came to 9 bases.

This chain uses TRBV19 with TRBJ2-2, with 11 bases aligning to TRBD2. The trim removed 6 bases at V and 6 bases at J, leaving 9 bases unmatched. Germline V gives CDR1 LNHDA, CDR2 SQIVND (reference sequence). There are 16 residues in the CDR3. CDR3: CASRWLAGGSAGELFF. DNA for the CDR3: TGTGCCAGTAGGTGGTTAGCGGGAGGGTCTGCCGGGGAGCTGTTTTTT. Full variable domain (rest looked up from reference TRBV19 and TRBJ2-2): DGGITQSPKYLFRKEGQNVTLSCEQNLNHDAMYWYRQDPGQGLRLIYYSQIVNDFQKGDIAEGYSVSREKKESFPLTVTSAQKNPTAFYLCASRWLAGGSAGELFFGEGSRLTVL.

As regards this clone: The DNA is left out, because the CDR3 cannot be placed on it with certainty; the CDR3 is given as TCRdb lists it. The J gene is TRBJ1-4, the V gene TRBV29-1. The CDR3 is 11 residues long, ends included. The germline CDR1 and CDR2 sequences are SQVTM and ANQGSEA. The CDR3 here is CSVEEEKNCFF.

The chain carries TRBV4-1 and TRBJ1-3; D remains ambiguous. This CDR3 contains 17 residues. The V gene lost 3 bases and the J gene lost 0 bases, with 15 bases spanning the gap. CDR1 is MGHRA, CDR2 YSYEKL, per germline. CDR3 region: CASSHDREPLSGNTIYF. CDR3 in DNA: TGCGCCAGCAGCCACGACCGGGAACCCCTCTCTGGAAACACCATATATTTT.

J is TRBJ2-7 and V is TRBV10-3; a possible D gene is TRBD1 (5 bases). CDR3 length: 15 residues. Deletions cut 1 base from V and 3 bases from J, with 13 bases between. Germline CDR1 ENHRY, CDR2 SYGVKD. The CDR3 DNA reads TGTGCCATCAGTGAGTTGGGGCAGGGCTACTACGAGCAGTACTTC. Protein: CAISELGQGYYEQYF.

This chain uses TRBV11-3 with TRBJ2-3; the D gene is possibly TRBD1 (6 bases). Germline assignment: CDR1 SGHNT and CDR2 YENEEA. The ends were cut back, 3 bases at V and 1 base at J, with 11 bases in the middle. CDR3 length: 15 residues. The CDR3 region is CASSLQGRRTDTQYF. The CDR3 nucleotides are TGTGCCAGCAGCTTGCAGGGGCGCCGCACAGATACGCAGTATTTT.

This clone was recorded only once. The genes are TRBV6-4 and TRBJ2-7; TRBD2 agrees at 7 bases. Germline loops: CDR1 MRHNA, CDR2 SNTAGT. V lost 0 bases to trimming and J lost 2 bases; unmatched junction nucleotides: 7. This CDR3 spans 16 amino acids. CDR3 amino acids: CASSDSSGDPPYEQYF. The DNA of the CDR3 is TGTGCCAGCAGTGACTCGAGCGGGGATCCTCCCTACGAGCAGTACTTC.

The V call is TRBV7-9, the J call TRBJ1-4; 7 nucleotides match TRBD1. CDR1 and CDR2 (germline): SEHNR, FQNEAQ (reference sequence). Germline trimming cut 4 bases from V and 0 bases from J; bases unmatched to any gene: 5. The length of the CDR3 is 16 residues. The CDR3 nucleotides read TGTGCCAGCAGCTCCCGGGACAGTGCAACTAATGAAAAACTGTTTTTT. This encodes CASSSRDSATNEKLFF. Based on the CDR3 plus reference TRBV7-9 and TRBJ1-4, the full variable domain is DTGVSQNPRHKITKRGQNVTFRCDPISEHNRLYWYRQTLGQGPEFLTYFQNEAQLEKSRLLSDRFSAERPKGSFSTLEIQRTEQGDSAMYLCASSSRDSATNEKLFFGSGTQLSVL.

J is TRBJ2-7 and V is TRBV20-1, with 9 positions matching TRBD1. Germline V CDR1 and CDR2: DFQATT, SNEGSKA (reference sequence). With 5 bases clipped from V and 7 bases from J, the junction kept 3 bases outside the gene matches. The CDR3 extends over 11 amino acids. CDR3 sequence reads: CSAGQGREQYF. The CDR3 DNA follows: TGCAGTGCTGGACAGGGGAGGGAGCAGTACTTC.

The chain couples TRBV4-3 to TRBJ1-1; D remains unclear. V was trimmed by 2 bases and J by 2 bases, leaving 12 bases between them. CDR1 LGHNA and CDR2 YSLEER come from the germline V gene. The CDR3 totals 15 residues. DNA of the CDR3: TGCGCCAGCAGCCAAAATCCGGAGCTTAACACTGAAGCTTTCTTT. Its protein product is CASSQNPELNTEAFF.